This T cell receptor (beta chain) was profiled in a study of cytomegalovirus exposure and HLA in healthy donors. Regarding the study as a whole: It was reportedly the case that the classifier diagnosed cytomegalovirus status with high specificity and sensitivity. TCR beta V segments were, for the most part, productive about 87% or about 30% of the time in an earlier analysis. In a later analysis, CMV-associated beta chains were mostly HLA-associated, it appeared.

With respect to this clone: What it binds is not known.

It was with 60 Vbeta and 13 Jbeta primers that the PCR ran. Using immunoSEQ multiplex PCR, the repertoire was profiled, and TCRdb retains in-frame clones only, with some absent. The sample contains tens of thousands of clones, nearly 70% of which appear only once. The length of the CDR3 is 16 residues. Unmatched junction bases numbered 12, after V lost 5 bases and J lost 6 bases. Germline loops: CDR1 LNHDA, CDR2 SQIVND (reference sequence). J is TRBJ2-2 and V is TRBV19; 7 bases line up with TRBD2. Sequenced: PBMCs. The origin of this receptor is a man in his fifties or sixties in good health and CMV-seronegative. The CDR3 region is CASSPSGADWAGELFF. The CDR3 DNA reads as TGTGCCAGTAGTCCGAGCGGGGCAGACTGGGCCGGGGAGCTGTTTTTT.